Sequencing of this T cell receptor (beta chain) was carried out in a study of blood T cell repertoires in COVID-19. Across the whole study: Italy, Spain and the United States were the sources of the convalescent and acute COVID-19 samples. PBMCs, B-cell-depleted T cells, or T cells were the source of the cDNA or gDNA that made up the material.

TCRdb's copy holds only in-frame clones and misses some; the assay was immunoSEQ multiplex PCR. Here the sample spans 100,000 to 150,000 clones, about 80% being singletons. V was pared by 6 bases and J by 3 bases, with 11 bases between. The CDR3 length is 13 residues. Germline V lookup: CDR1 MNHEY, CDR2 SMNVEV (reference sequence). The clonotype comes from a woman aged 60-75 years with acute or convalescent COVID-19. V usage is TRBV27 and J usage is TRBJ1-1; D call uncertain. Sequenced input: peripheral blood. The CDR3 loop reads CASSLGRYTEAFF. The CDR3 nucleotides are TGTGCCAGCAGCCTTGGGAGGTACACTGAAGCTTTCTTT.